This T cell receptor beta chain was sequenced in a study of CD8 T cells in Susac syndrome. General study points: In its TCR sequencing and HLA analysis, the study acknowledged that the number of individuals was relatively small.

Deletions cut 2 bases from V and 4 bases from J, with 20 bases between. Germline loops: CDR1 LGHDT, CDR2 YNNKEL (reference sequence). This CDR3 region has 18 residues. Random hexamers were used to reverse transcribe roughly 0.5 to 1 ug of RNA. The authors amplified TCR beta CDR3 across 54 Vbeta and 13 Jbeta using immunoSEQ multiplex PCR. A single record per CDR3 protein comes from TCRdb applying MiXCR to the immunoSEQ multiplex PCR reads. The repertoire holds a few hundred thousand distinct CDR3 sequences, with approximately 95% as singletons. Comments on this clonotype: Its target is not known.

Relapsing-remitting disease, either stable or active, was present in the multiple sclerosis controls, who were treatment-naive patients. In contrast to the negatively isolated CD8+ and CD4+ T cells, TEMRA cells were FACS-enriched. The sample consisted of CD4+ T cells from PBMCs. The TCR was taken from a human donor with multiple sclerosis. The V gene is TRBV3-1, the J gene TRBJ2-2; no reliable D call. CDR3 sequence: CASSQFTQSVFGTGELFF. The CDR3 coding sequence is TGTGCCAGCAGCCAATTTACACAGAGTGTATTTGGCACCGGGGAGCTGTTTTTT. The complete variable domain, with remaining parts taken from reference TRBV3-1 and TRBJ2-2, reads DTAVSQTPKYLVTQMGNDKSIKCEQNLGHDTMYWYKQDSKKFLKIMFSYNNKELIINETVPNRFSPKSPDKAHLNLHINSLELGDSAVYFCASSQFTQSVFGTGELFFGEGSRLTVL.